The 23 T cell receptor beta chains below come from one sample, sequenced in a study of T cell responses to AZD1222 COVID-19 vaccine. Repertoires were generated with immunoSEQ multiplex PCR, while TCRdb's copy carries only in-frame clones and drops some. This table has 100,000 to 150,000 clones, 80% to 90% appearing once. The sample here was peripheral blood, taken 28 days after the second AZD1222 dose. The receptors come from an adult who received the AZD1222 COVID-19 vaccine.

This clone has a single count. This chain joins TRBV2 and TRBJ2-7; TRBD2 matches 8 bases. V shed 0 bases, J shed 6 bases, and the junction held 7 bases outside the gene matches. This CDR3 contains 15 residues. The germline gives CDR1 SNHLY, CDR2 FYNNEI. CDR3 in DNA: TGTGCCAGCAGTGAAGCCGGGGGGGTGCCTCGCGAGCAGTACTTC. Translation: CASSEAGGVPREQYF.

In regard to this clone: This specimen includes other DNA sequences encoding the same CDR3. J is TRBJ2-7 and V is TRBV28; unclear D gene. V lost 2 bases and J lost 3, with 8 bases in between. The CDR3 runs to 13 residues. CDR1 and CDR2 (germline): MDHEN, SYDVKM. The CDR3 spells CASSLSPVYEQYF. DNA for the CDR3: TGTGCCAGCAGTTTAAGCCCCGTCTACGAGCAGTACTTC.

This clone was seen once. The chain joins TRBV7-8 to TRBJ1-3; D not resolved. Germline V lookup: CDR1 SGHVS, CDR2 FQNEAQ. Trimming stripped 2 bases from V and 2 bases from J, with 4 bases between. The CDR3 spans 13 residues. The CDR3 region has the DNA TGTGCCAGCAGCTTAAAAACTGGAAACACCATATATTTT. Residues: CASSLKTGNTIYF. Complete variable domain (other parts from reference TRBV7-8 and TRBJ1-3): GAGVSQSPRYKVAKRGQDVALRCDPISGHVSLFWYQQALGQGPEFLTYFQNEAQLDKSGLPSDRFFAERPEGSVSTLKIQRTQQEDSAVYLCASSLKTGNTIYFGEGSWLTVV.

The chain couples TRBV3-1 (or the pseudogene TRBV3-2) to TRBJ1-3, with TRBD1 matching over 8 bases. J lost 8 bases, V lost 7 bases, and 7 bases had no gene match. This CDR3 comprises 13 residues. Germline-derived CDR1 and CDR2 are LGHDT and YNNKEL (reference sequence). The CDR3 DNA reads TGTGCCAGCAATCAAGACAGGGGCGACACCATATATTTT. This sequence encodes CASNQDRGDTIYF.

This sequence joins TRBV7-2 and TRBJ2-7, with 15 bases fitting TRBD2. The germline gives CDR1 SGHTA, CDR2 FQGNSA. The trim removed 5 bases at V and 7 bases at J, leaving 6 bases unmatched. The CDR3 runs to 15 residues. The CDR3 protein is CASSRGLAGGGEQYF. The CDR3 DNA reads TGTGCCAGCAGCCGGGGACTAGCGGGGGGAGGGGAGCAGTACTTC. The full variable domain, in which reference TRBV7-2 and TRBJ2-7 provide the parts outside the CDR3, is GAGVSQSPSNKVTEKGKDVELRCDPISGHTALYWYRQSLGQGLEFLIYFQGNSAPDKSGLPSDRFSAERTGGSVSTLTIQRTQQEDSAVYLCASSRGLAGGGEQYFGPGTRLTVT.

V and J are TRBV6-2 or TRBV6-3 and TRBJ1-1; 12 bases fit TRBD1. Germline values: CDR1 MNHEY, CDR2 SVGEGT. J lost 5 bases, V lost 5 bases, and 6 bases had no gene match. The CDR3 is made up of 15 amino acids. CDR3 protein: CASSQGQGAATEAFF. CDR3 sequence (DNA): TGTGCCAGCAGTCAGGGACAGGGGGCTGCTACTGAAGCTTTCTTT.

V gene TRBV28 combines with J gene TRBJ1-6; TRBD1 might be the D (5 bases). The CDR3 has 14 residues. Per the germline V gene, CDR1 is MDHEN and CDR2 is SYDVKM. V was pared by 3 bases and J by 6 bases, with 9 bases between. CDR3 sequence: CASSLGTVNSPLHF. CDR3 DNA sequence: TGTGCCAGCAGTTTGGGGACCGTTAATTCACCCCTCCACTTT. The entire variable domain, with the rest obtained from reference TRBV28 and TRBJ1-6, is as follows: DVKVTQSSRYLVKRTGEKVFLECVQDMDHENMFWYRQDPGLGLRLIYFSYDVKMKEKGDIPEGYSVSREKKERFSLILESASTNQTSMYLCASSLGTVNSPLHFGNGTRLTVT.

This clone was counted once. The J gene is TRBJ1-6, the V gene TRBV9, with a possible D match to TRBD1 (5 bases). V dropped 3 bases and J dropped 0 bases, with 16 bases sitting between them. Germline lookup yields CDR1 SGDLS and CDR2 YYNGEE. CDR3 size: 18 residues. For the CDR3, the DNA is TGTGCCAGCAGCGGCGGAGGGGCAGACTACTCCTATAATTCACCCCTCCACTTT. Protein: CASSGGGADYSYNSPLHF.

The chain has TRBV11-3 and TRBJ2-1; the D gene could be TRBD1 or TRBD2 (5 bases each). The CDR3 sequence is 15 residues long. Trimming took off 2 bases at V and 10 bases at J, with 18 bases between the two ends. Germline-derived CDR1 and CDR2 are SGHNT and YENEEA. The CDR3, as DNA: TGTGCCAGCAGCTTACTCCCTCTGGGGGTTAACGAGCAGTTCTTC. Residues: CASSLLPLGVNEQFF. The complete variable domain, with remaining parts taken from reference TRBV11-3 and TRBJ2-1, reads EAGVVQSPRYKIIEKKQPVAFWCNPISGHNTLYWYLQNLGQGPELLIRYENEEAVDDSQLPKDRFSAERLKGVDSTLKIQPAELGDSAVYLCASSLLPLGVNEQFFGPGTRLTVL.

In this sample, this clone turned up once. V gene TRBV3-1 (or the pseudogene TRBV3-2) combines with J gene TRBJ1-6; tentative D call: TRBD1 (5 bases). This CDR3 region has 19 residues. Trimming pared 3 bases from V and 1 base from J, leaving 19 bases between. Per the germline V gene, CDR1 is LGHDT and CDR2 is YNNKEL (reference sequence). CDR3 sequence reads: CASSQDQIRGASYNSPLHF. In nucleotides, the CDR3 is TGTGCCAGCAGCCAGGACCAGATCCGGGGCGCATCCTATAATTCACCCCTCCACTTT.

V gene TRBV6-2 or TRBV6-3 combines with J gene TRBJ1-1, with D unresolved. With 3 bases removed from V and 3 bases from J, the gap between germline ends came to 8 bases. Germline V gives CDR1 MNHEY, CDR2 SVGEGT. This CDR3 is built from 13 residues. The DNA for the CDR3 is TGTGCCAGCAGTTATGGAATTTACACTGAAGCTTTCTTT. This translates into CASSYGIYTEAFF.

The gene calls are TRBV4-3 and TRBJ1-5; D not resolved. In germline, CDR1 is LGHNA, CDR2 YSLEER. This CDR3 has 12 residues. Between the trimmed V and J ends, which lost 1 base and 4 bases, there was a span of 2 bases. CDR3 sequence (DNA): TGCGCCAGCAGCCAAGTAAATCAGCCCCAGCATTTT. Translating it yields CASSQVNQPQHF.

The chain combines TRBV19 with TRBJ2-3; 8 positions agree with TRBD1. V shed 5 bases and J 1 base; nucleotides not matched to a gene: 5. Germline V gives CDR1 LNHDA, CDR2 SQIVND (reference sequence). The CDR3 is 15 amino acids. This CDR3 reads CASSFSTGGTDTQYF. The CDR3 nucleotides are TGTGCCAGTAGTTTCTCGACAGGGGGCACAGATACGCAGTATTTT.

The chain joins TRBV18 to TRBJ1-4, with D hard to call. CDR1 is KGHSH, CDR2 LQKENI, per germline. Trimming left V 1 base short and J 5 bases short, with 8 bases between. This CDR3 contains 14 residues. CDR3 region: CASSPRVPNEKLFF. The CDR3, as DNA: TGTGCCAGCTCACCACGGGTCCCCAATGAAAAACTGTTTTTT.

The CDR3 is CASSQRGQESSNYGYTF. The CDR3 DNA reads TGTGCCAGCAGCCAAAGGGGACAGGAGAGCTCTAACTATGGCTACACCTTC. V gene TRBV3-1 (or the pseudogene TRBV3-2) combines with J gene TRBJ1-2; 8 bases are shared with TRBD1. The CDR3 is 17 residues long. Losses at the gene ends were 2 bases for V and 0 bases for J; bases not matched to a gene: 8. Germline-derived CDR1 and CDR2 are LGHDT and YNNKEL (reference sequence).

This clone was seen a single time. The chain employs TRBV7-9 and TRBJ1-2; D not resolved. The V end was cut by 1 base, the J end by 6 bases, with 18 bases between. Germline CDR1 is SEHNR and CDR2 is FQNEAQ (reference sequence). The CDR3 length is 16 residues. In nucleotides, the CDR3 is TGTGCCAGCAGCTTAGATGCGCTTTGGGTGAAGGATGGCTACACCTTC. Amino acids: CASSLDALWVKDGYTF.

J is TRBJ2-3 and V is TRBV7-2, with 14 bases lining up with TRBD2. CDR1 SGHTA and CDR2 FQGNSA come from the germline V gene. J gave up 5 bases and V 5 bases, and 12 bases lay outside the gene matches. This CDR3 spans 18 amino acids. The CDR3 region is CASSAWGLAGAGRDTQYF. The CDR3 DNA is TGTGCCAGCAGCGCTTGGGGACTAGCGGGGGCTGGGAGAGATACGCAGTATTTT.

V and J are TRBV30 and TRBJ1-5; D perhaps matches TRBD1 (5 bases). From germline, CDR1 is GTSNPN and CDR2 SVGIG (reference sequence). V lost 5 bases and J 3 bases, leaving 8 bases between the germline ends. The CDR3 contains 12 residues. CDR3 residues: CAWGTLNQPQHF. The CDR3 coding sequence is TGTGCCTGGGGGACCCTCAATCAGCCCCAGCATTTT.

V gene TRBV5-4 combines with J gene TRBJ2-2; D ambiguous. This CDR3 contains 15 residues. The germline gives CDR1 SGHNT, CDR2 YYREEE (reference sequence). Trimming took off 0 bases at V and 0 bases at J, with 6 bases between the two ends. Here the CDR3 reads CASSLATPNTGELFF. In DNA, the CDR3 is TGTGCCAGCAGCTTGGCGACCCCGAACACCGGGGAGCTGTTTTTT.

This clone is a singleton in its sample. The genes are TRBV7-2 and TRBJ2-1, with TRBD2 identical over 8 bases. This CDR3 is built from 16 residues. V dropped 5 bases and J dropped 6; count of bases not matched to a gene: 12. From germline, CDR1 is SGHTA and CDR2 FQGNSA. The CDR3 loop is CASSDLAGRAGNEQFF. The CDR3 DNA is TGTGCCAGCAGCGACCTAGCGGGCCGAGCAGGCAATGAGCAGTTCTTC.

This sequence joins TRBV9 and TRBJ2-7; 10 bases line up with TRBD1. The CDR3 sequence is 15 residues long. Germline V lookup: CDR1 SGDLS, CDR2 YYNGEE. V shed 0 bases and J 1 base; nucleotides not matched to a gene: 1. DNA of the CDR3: TGTGCCAGCAGCGTAGGGGGACAGGGGTCCTACGAGCAGTACTTC. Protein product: CASSVGGQGSYEQYF. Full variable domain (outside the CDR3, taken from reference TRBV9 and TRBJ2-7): DSGVTQTPKHLITATGQRVTLRCSPRSGDLSVYWYQQSLDQGLQFLIQYYNGEERAKGNILERFSAQQFPDLHSELNLSSLELGDSALYFCASSVGGQGSYEQYFGPGTRLTVT.

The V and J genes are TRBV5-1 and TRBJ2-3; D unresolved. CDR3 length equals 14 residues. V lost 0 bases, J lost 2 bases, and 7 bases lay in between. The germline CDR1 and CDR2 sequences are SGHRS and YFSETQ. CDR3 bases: TGCGCCAGCAGCTTGGGCGCTCTCACAGATACGCAGTATTTT. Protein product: CASSLGALTDTQYF.

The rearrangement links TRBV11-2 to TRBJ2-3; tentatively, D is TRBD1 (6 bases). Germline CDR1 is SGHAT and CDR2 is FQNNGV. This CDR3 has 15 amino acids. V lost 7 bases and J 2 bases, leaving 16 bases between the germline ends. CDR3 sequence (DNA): TGTGCCAGCACCCGTACAGGGTCGCACACAGATACGCAGTATTTT. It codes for CASTRTGSHTDTQYF.